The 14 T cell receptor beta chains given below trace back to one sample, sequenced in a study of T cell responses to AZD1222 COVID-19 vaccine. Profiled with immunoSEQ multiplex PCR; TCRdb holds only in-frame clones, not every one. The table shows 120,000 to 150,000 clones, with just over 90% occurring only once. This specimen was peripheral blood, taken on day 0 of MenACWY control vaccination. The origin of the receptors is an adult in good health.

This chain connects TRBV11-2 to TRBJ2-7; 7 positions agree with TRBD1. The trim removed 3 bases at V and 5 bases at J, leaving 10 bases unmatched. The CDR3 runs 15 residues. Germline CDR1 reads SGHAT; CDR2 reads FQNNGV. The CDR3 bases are TGTGCCAGCAGCTTTCGTGGACAGGCAATCGACGAGCAGTACTTC. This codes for CASSFRGQAIDEQYF.

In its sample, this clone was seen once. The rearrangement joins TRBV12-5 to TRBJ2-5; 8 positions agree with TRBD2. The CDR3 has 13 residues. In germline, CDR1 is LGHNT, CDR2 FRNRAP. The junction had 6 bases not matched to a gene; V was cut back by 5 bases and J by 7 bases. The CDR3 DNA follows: TGTGCTAGTGGTCCGGGACTAGGGGGGACCCAGTACTTC. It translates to CASGPGLGGTQYF.

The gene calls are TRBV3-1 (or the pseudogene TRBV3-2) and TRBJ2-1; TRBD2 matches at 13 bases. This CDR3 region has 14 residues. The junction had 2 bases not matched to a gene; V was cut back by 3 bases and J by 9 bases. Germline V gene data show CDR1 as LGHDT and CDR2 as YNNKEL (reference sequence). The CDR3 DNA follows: TGTGCCAGCAGCCAGGGACTAGCGGGGCGTGAGCAGTTCTTC. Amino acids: CASSQGLAGREQFF.

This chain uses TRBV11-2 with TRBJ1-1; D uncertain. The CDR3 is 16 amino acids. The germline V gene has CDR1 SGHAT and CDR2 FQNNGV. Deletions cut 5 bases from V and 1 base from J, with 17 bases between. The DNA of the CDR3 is TGTGCCAGCAGCGCAAGTGGGGTACAGACGAACACTGAAGCTTTCTTT. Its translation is CASSASGVQTNTEAFF.

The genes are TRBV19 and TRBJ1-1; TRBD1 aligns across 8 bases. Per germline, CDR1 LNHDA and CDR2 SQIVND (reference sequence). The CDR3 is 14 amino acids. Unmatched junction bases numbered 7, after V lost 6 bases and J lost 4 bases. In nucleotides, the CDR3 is TGTGCCAGTAGAACACAGGGGGTAGGCACTGAAGCTTTCTTT. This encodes CASRTQGVGTEAFF.

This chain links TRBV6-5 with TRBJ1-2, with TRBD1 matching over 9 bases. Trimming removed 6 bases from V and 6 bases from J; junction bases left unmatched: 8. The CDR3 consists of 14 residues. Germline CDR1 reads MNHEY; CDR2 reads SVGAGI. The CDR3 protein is CASSYTTGGDGYTF. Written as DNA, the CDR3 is TGTGCCAGCAGCTACACCACAGGGGGCGATGGCTACACCTTC.

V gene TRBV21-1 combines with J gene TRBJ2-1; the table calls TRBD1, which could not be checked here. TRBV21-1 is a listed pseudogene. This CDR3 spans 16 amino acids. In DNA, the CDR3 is TGTGCCAGCAGCAAAGGGCAGGGGGCGCCCATCAATGAGCAGTTCTTC. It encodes CASSKGQGAPINEQFF.

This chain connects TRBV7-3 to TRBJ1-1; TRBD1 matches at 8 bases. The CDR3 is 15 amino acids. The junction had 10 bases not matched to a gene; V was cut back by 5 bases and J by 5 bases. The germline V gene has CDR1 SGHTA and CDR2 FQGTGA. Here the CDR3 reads CASSLKQGGITEAFF. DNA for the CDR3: TGTGCCAGCAGCCTGAAACAGGGGGGGATTACTGAAGCTTTCTTT.

This chain's CDR3 is CASSLGLADEQYF. The CDR3 bases are TGTGCCAGCAGCTTAGGGTTAGCGGACGAGCAGTACTTC. The chain carries TRBV5-6 and TRBJ2-7; possibly TRBD2 for D (6 bases). The CDR3 consists of 13 residues. Germline-derived CDR1 and CDR2 are SGHDT and YYEEEE. Trimming pared 2 bases from V and 5 bases from J, leaving 11 bases between.

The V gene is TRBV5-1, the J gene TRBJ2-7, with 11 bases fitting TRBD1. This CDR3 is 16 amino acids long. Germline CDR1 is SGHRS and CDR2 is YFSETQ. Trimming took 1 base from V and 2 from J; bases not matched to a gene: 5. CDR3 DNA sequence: TGCGCCAGCAGCTTGAGTACGGGACAGGGGGCCTACGAGCAGTACTTC. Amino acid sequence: CASSLSTGQGAYEQYF. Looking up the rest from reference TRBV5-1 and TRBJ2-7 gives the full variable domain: KAGVTQTPRYLIKTRGQQVTLSCSPISGHRSVSWYQQTPGQGLQFLFEYFSETQRNKGNFPGRFSGRQFSNSRSEMNVSTLELGDSALYLCASSLSTGQGAYEQYFGPGTRLTVT.

CDR3 protein: CASSQDISGQTSTGELFF. DNA for the CDR3: TGTGCCAGCAGCCAGGATATCTCGGGTCAGACAAGCACCGGGGAGCTGTTTTTT. The V and J genes are TRBV4-2 and TRBJ2-2; no definite D call. The germline V gene encodes CDR1 LGHNA and CDR2 YNFKEQ. There are 18 residues in the CDR3. V shed 3 bases and J shed 4 bases, with 21 bases lying between them.

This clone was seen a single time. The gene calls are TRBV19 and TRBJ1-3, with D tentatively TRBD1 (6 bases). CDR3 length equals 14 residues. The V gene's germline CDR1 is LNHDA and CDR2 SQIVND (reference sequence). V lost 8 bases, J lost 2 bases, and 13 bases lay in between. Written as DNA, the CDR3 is TGTGCCAGTGGGGGGAAGGGGGCTGGAAACACCATATATTTT. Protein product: CASGGKGAGNTIYF. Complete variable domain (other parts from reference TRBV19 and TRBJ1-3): DGGITQSPKYLFRKEGQNVTLSCEQNLNHDAMYWYRQDPGQGLRLIYYSQIVNDFQKGDIAEGYSVSREKKESFPLTVTSAQKNPTAFYLCASGGKGAGNTIYFGEGSWLTVV.

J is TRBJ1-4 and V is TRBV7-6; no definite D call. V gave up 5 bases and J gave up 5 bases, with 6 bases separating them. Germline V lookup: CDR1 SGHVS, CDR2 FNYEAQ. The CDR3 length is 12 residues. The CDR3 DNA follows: TGTGCCAGCAGCCGCACGAATGAAAAACTGTTTTTT. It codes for CASSRTNEKLFF.

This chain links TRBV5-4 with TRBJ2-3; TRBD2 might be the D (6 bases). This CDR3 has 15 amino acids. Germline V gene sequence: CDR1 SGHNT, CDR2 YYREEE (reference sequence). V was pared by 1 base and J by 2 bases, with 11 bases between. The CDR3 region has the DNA TGTGCCAGCAGCTTGTTTGGGGGGATCACAGATACGCAGTATTTT. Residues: CASSLFGGITDTQYF.